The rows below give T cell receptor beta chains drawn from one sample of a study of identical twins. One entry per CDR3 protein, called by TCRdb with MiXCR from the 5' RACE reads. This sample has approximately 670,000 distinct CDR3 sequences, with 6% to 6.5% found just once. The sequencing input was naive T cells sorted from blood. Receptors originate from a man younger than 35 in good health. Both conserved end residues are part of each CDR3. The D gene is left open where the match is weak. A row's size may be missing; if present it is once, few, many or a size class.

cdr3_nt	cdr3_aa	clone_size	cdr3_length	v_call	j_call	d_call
TGTGCCAGCAGCCACGGGGGTTATGGGGTCACTGAAGCTTTCTTT	CASSHGGYGVTEAFF	few	15	TRBV5-4	TRBJ1-1	NA
TGTGCCAGCTGCCGGGACAGGGAATCCCTAAACTATGGCTACACCTTC	CASCRDRESLNYGYTF	NA	16	TRBV28	TRBJ1-2	TRBD1
TGCGCCAGCAGCTTGGTAGCGGGAGTAGCCTACGAGCAGTACTTC	CASSLVAGVAYEQYF	many	15	TRBV5-1	TRBJ2-7	TRBD2
TGTGCCAGCAGTGAAGCGGCACACCCCGGGGAGCTGTTTTTT	CASSEAAHPGELFF	many	14	TRBV6-1	TRBJ2-2	NA
TGCAGCGTTGAAGATCCCTTTGGGGTTGGGGGGAGGTACAATGAGCAGTTCTTC	CSVEDPFGVGGRYNEQFF	few	18	TRBV29-1	TRBJ2-1	NA
TGTGCCAGCAGCGTAGTGACCGTGACAGCCTTGAACACCGGGGAGCTGTTTTTT	CASSVVTVTALNTGELFF	many	18	TRBV9	TRBJ2-2	NA
TGCAGTGCTTCAGGCGGTAAGCTCTCCTACAATGAGCAGTTCTTC	CSASGGKLSYNEQFF	many	15	TRBV20-1	TRBJ2-1	NA
TGTGCCAGCAGTACCGGGACAGGGAGATTCTTC	CASSTGTGRFF	NA	11	TRBV6-5	TRBJ2-1	TRBD1
TGTGCCAGCAGTTTATCATTGGGGTTGCGGATTGACTATGGCTACACCTTC	CASSLSLGLRIDYGYTF	many	17	TRBV12-3/TRBV12-4	TRBJ1-2	NA
TGCAGCGTGGGACGTCTCGGGGCGTCGGATGGCTACACCTTC	CSVGRLGASDGYTF	NA	14	TRBV29-1	TRBJ1-2	NA
TGTGCCACCAGTGAATTAGGGAATCAGCCCCAGCATTTT	CATSELGNQPQHF	few	13	TRBV24-1	TRBJ1-5	NA
TGTGCCGTGGGGCCAGCGGGACCTGACAATGAGCAGTTCTTC	CAVGPAGPDNEQFF	NA	14	TRBV10-3	TRBJ2-1	TRBD2
TGCGCCAGCAGCTTGGTTCCAGGGGCAGAGACCCAGTACTTC	CASSLVPGAETQYF	NA	14	TRBV5-1	TRBJ2-5	NA
TGTGCCAGCACCAACCATGGGTCATGGGGGGCCTACGAGCAGTACTTC	CASTNHGSWGAYEQYF	few	16	TRBV28	TRBJ2-7	NA
TGCAGTGCCCACACTAGCGGGAGAACGGAAGAGACCCAGTACTTC	CSAHTSGRTEETQYF	many	15	TRBV20-1	TRBJ2-5	TRBD2